The subject of this entry is one TCR beta chain. It has no known antigen specificity. The junction shows a germline mismatch at one end, possibly a read error. This specimen belongs to a study of CD8+CD57+ T cells in acquired aplastic anemia (dated by TCRdb to 2017 to 2018). With respect to the entire study: DNA extracted from sorted CD4+ and CD8+ cells had a mean of about 3.2 ug, with a range of about 0.19 to 30 ug. A CD8+CD57+ expansion meant a frequency higher than the mean frequency seen in healthy subjects.

Here is what the overall study found, with its caveats: Twenty-nine CD8+ CDR3 sequences were found in both patients and controls but appeared to be highly expressed in patients and within the immunodominant clones of the patients. Between patients and healthy controls, no significant difference in CD8+ Simpson's diversity was found (P=0.060).

Patients chosen for sequencing had shown expansion of CD8+CD57+ cells by flow cytometry. Every patient had severe acquired aplastic anemia, diagnosed using the International Study of Aplastic Anemia and Agranulocytosis and Camitta criteria. No patient had received any therapy when blood was sampled. In the study, sorted CD4+ and CD8+ blood T cells from patients with severe aplastic anemia and from healthy subjects underwent deep sequencing of TCR repertoires. Patients were enrolled under clinicaltrials.gov protocols 00001620, 01623167, 00001397, 00071045, 00081523 and 00961064 in the USA. Ficoll-Paque density gradient centrifugation was used to isolate peripheral blood mononuclear cells. CD4+ and CD8+ T cells were sorted by FACS or magnetic beads before DNA extraction. Genomic DNA was used as template for profiling of TCR beta VDJ combinations and CDR3 sequences. TCR repertoire sequencing was run on an Illumina HiSeq 2000. Under the source paper's analysis protocol: Repertoire assessment relied on Simpson's diversity index, CDR3 size and DJ length profiles, and TRBV/TRBJ rearrangement plots. The immunodominant clone was defined as the most abundant DNA sequence in deep sequencing data. CDR3 amino acid sequences were screened for sharing across subjects and were compared with published repertoires and the VDJdb database. Using fastp at Q25 and MiXCR, TCRdb reprocessed the public reads and kept productive beta chains. Each CDR3 protein gets just one entry, which takes the most common genes and DNA from the rows behind it. None of the V and J calls come from the authors' own analysis; TCRdb made them. This sample gives 400,000 to 600,000 distinct CDR3 sequences in total; about a third of them show up just once. Jointly, the top ten make up 0.82% of the sample.

The sequencing sample was made of sorted CD4+, CD8+, or CD8+CD57+ T cells (not recorded which) from PBMCs. This clonotype originated in a human donor with aplastic anemia.

The CDR3 protein is CASSRSESSYEQHF. The sequenced DNA is TGTGCCAGCAGCCGGTCAGAAAGCTCCTACGAGCAGCACTTC. This sequence uses TRBV7-3 and TRBJ2-7; no confident D gene assignment can be made. The germline V gene encodes CDR1 SGHTA and CDR2 FQGTGA. The CDR3 goes from the cysteine to the phenylalanine over 14 residues. CDR3 DNA is the only sequence kept; it has 42 bases, read in frame from the first base.